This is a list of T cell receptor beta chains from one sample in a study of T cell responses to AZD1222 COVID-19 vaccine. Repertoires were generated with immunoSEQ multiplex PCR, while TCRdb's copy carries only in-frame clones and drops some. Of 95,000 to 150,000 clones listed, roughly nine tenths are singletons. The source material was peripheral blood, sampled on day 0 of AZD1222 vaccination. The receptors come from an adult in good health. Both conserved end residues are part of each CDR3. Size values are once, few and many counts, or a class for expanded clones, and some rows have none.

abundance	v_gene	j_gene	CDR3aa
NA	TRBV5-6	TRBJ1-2	CASSLIGHGISGYTF
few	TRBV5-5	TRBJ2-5	CASSLSSGGLETQYF
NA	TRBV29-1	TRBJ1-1	CSVGGPIGREAFF
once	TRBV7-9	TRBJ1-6	CASSVKGSWNSPLHF
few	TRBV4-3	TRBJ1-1	CASSQERGLNTEAFF
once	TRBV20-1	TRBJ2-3	CSASMGAGTDTQYF
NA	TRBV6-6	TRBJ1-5	CASSHAGTGKPQHF
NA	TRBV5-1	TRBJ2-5	CASSLEGGRQGETQYF
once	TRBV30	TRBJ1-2	CAWSGTAPLGYTF
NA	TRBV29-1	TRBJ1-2	CSVALGTGRFYGYTF
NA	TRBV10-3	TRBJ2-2	CAIAGEVTGELFF
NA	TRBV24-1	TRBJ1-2	CATSDPGGHGYTF
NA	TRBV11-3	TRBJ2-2	CASSWGLAIGGELFF
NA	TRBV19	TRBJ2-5	CASSRRRDRGETQYF
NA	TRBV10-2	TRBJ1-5	CASRTDSNQPQHF
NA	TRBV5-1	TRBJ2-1	CASTPGLVPTYNEQFF
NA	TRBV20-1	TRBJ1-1	CSVQTAEAFF
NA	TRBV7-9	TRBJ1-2	CASSVHTGLLEANYGYTF
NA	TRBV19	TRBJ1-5	CASSGEGQPQHF
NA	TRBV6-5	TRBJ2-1	CASSRTSGSYNEQFF
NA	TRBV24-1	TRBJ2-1	CATSDQGLDSYNEQFF
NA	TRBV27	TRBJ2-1	CASSYVLAGGPIEQFF
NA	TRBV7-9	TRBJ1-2	CASSLGDPKSDGYTF
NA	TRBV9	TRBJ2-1	CASSVFGTYYNEQFF
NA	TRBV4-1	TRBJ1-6	CASTVGGGGSPLHF
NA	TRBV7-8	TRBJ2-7	CASSLGRFSYEQYF
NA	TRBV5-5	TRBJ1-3	CASSLDMSGNTIYF
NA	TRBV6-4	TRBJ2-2	CASSLGSTGELFF
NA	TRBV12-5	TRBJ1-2	CASGLVLGQGSNYGYTF
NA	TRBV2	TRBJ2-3	CASSPIQGDTQYF
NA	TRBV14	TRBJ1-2	CASSRQGTGYTF
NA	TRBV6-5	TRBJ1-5	CASSYSGGRNQPQHF
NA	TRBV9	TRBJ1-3	CASSVGPGFSGNTIYF
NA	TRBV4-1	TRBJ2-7	CASSQAEISYEQYF
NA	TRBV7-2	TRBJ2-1	CASSLAGPVRANEQFF
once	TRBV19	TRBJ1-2	CASTPVAGANYGYTF
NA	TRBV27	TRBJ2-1	CASSTVSNEQFF
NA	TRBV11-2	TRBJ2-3	CASSLASTRGDTQYF
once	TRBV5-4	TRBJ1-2	CASSYDTNYGYTF
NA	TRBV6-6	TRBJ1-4	CASSPPGQGPGEKLFF